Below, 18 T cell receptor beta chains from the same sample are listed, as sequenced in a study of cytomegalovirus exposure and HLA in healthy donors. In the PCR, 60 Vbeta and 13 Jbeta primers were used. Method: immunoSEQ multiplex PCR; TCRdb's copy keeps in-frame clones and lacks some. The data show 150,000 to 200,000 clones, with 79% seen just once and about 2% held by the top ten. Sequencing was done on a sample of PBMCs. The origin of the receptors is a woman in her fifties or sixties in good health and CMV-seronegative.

The CDR3 region has the DNA TGCGCCAGCAGCTTGGCCGGGGGGAATGGGGAGACCCAGTACTTC. It yields the protein CASSLAGGNGETQYF. The J gene is TRBJ2-5, the V gene TRBV5-1, with 7 bases identical to TRBD2. V lost 0 bases, J lost 5 bases, and 7 bases stayed unmatched. Germline V gene data show CDR1 as SGHRS and CDR2 as YFSETQ. The CDR3 is 15 residues long.

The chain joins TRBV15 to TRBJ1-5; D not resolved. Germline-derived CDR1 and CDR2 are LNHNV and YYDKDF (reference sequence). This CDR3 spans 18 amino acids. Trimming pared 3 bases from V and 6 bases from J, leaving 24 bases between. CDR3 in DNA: TGTGCCACCAGCAGCCCGATCACTCGAGCCGGAGGAGGTCAGCCCCAGCATTTT. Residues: CATSSPITRAGGGQPQHF. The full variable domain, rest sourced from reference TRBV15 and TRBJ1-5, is DAMVIQNPRYQVTQFGKPVTLSCSQTLNHNVMYWYQQKSSQAPKLLFHYYDKDFNNEADTPDNFQSRRPNTSFCFLDIRSPGLGDTAMYLCATSSPITRAGGGQPQHFGDGTRLSIL.

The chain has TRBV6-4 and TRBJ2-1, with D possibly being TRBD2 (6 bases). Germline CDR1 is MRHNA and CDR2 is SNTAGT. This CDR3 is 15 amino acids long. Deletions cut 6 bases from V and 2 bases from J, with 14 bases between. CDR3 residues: CASSPGSSAYNEQFF. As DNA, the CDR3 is TGTGCCAGCAGCCCCGGTTCTAGCGCCTACAATGAGCAGTTCTTC.

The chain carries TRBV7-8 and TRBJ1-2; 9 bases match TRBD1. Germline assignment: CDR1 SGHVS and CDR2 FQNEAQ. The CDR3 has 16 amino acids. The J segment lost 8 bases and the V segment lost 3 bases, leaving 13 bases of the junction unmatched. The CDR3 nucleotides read TGTGCCAGCAGCTTGGGGTCAGACAGGGGGGTAAGGGGCTACACCTTC. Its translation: CASSLGSDRGVRGYTF.

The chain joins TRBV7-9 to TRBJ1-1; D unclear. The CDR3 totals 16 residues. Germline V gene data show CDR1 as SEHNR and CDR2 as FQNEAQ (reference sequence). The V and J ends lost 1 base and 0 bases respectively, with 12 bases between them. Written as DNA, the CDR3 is TGTGCCAGCAGCTTAGATGGCAGGACTATGAACACTGAAGCTTTCTTT. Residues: CASSLDGRTMNTEAFF.

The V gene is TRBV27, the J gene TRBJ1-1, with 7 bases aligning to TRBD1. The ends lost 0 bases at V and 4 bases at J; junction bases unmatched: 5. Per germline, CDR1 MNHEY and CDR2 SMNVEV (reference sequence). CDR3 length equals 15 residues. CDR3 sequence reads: CASSLSRTGPTEAFF. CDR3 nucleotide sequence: TGTGCCAGCAGTTTATCGAGGACAGGCCCCACTGAAGCTTTCTTT.

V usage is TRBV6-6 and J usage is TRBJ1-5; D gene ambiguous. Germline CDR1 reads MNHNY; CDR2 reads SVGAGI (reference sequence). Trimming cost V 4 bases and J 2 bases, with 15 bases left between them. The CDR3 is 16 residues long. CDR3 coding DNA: TGTGCCAGCAGTTCCCGGCGGGGTGGGGGCAATCAGCCCCAGCATTTT. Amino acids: CASSSRRGGGNQPQHF.

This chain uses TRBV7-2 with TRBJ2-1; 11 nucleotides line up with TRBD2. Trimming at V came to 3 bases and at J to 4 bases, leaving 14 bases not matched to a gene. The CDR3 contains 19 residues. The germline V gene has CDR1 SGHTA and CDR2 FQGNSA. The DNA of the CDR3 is TGTGCCAGCAGCTTGACGTTTCTCGCCGGGACTAGCGGATACAATGAGCAGTTCTTC. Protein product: CASSLTFLAGTSGYNEQFF. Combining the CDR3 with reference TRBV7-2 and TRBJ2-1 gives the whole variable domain GAGVSQSPSNKVTEKGKDVELRCDPISGHTALYWYRQSLGQGLEFLIYFQGNSAPDKSGLPSDRFSAERTGGSVSTLTIQRTQQEDSAVYLCASSLTFLAGTSGYNEQFFGPGTRLTVL.

In DNA form, the CDR3 reads TGTGCCAGCAGTTCTCTAGCGGGAAGGAGCTCCTACGAGCAGTACTTC. Amino acid sequence: CASSSLAGRSSYEQYF. J is TRBJ2-7 and V is TRBV11-1; 9 bases align to TRBD2. There are 16 residues in the CDR3. Germline CDR1 reads SGHAT; CDR2 reads FQDESV (reference sequence). The junction had 9 bases not matched to a gene; V was cut back by 6 bases and J by 0 bases.

Here the CDR3 reads CASSLGQGSTDTQYF. The CDR3 DNA sequence: TGCGCCAGCAGCTTGGGACAGGGAAGCACAGATACGCAGTATTTT. This chain joins TRBV5-1 and TRBJ2-3; 7 bases align to TRBD1. CDR1 and CDR2 (germline): SGHRS, YFSETQ. The trim removed 0 bases at V and 0 bases at J, leaving 1 base unmatched. The CDR3 loop spans 15 amino acids.

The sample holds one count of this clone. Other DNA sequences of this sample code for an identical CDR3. The CDR3 sequence: CASSDDRSTDTQYF. CDR3 DNA sequence: TGTGCCAGCAGTGATGACAGGTCCACAGATACGCAGTATTTT. The chain uses TRBV25-1 and TRBJ2-3; a weak D match, TRBD1 (6 bases). The V and J ends lost 3 bases and 2 bases respectively, with 9 bases between them. The length of the CDR3 is 14 residues. Per the germline V gene, CDR1 is MGHDK and CDR2 is SYGVNS.

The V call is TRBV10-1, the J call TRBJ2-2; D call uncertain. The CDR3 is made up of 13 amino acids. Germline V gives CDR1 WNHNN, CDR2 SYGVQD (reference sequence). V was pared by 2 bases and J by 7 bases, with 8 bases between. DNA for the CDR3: TGCGCCAGCAGTGAGCCACTCCGCGGGGAGCTGTTTTTT. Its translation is CASSEPLRGELFF.

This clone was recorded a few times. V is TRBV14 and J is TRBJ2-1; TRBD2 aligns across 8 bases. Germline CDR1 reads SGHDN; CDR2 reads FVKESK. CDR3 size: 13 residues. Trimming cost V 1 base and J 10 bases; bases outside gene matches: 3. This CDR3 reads CASSQVVAGEQFF. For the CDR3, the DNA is TGTGCCAGCAGCCAAGTAGTAGCGGGAGAGCAGTTCTTC.

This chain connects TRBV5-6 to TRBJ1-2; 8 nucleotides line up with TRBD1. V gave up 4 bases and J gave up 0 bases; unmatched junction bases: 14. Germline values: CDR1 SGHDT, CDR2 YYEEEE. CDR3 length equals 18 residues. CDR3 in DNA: TGTGCCAGCAGCATGATGACGCAAAGGACAGGGACTAACTATGGCTACACCTTC. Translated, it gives CASSMMTQRTGTNYGYTF.

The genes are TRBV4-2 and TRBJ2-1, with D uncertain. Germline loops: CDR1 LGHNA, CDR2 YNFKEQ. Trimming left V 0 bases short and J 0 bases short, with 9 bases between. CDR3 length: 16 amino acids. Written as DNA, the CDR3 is TGTGCCAGCAGCCAAGAACCAGGAAGCTCCTACAATGAGCAGTTCTTC. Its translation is CASSQEPGSSYNEQFF.

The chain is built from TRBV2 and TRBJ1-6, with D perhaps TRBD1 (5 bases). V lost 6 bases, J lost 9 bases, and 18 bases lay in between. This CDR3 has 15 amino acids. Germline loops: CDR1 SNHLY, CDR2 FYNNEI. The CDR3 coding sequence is TGTGCCAGCAGCCAAGACAGTCAGGGAGGTTCACCCCTCCACTTT. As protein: CASSQDSQGGSPLHF.

CDR3 sequence: CATSSVSVNIQYF. The DNA of the CDR3 is TGTGCCACCAGCAGCGTCAGCGTGAACATTCAGTACTTC. The V call is TRBV15, the J call TRBJ2-4; no firm D call. There are 13 residues in the CDR3. V lost 3 bases to trimming and J lost 7 bases, with 10 bases between them. In germline, CDR1 is LNHNV, CDR2 YYDKDF (reference sequence).

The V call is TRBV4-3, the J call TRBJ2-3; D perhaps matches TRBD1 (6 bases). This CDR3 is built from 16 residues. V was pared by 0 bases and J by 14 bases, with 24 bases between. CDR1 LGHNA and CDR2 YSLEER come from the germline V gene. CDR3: CASSQDSQVDRSRLYF. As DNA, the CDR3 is TGCGCCAGCAGCCAAGATAGTCAGGTAGACAGGAGCCGTCTGTATTTT.